These T cell receptor beta chains were read from a single sample in a study of PD-1 blockade in classical Hodgkin lymphoma. Sequenced by immunoSEQ multiplex PCR; TCRdb stores in-frame clones only, minus some. The table records 10,000 to 15,000 clones, around 80% of them present only once. The specimen was CD8+ T cells from blood, collected at baseline. These TCRs come from a human donor with classical Hodgkin lymphoma. CDR3s include the opening cysteine and the closing phenylalanine or tryptophan. A D gene is named only where the DNA matches it firmly. Size is stated for part of the rows, as once, few or many counts, or as a class when the clone is expanded.

cdr3_aa: CASSLKQGGFYGYTF; cdr3_nt: TGTGCCAGCAGTTTAAAACAGGGGGGCTTCTATGGCTACACCTTC; v_call: TRBV27; d_call: TRBD1; j_call: TRBJ1-2; clone_size: .
cdr3_aa: CASSLTTRGYNEQFF; cdr3_nt: TGTGCCAGCAGTTTAACGACTAGGGGGTACAATGAGCAGTTCTTC; v_call: TRBV27; d_call: .; j_call: TRBJ2-1; clone_size: .
cdr3_aa: CASSLEGTGPTNSPLHF; cdr3_nt: TGTGCCAGCAGCTTAGAGGGGACAGGACCGACGAATTCACCCCTCCACTTT; v_call: TRBV11-2; d_call: TRBD1; j_call: TRBJ1-6; clone_size: .
cdr3_aa: CASSLGRDTDTQYF; cdr3_nt: TGTGCCAGCAGCTTGGGCAGGGACACAGATACGCAGTATTTT; v_call: TRBV5-6; d_call: .; j_call: TRBJ2-3; clone_size: .
cdr3_aa: CASKRGEGNQPQHF; cdr3_nt: TGTGCCAGCAAACGGGGTGAGGGCAATCAGCCCCAGCATTTT; v_call: TRBV6-5; d_call: .; j_call: TRBJ1-5; clone_size: .
cdr3_aa: CASSWTGGTDTQYF; cdr3_nt: TGTGCCAGCAGTTGGACAGGGGGCACAGATACGCAGTATTTT; v_call: TRBV6-4; d_call: TRBD1; j_call: TRBJ2-3; clone_size: .
cdr3_aa: CASSSTPRTGPYDYGYTF; cdr3_nt: TGTGCCAGCAGCTCTACCCCGCGGACGGGACCGTACGACTATGGCTACACCTTC; v_call: TRBV7-2; d_call: .; j_call: TRBJ1-2; clone_size: .
cdr3_aa: CATSRTSGANEQFF; cdr3_nt: TGTGCCACCAGCAGGACTAGCGGGGCCAATGAGCAGTTCTTC; v_call: TRBV15; d_call: TRBD2; j_call: TRBJ2-1; clone_size: .
cdr3_aa: CASSQDEAGGPDTQYF; cdr3_nt: TGTGCCAGCAGCCAAGATGAAGCGGGGGGGCCGGATACGCAGTATTTT; v_call: TRBV4-2; d_call: TRBD2; j_call: TRBJ2-3; clone_size: .
cdr3_aa: CASMSGGSYNEQFF; cdr3_nt: TGTGCCAGTATGAGCGGGGGTTCCTACAATGAGCAGTTCTTC; v_call: TRBV19; d_call: TRBD2; j_call: TRBJ2-1; clone_size: .
cdr3_aa: CASRLTGGSTEAFF; cdr3_nt: TGTGCCAGCAGGCTGACAGGGGGGAGCACTGAAGCTTTCTTT; v_call: TRBV6-1; d_call: TRBD1; j_call: TRBJ1-1; clone_size: .
cdr3_aa: CASSVAGGLTDTQYF; cdr3_nt: TGTGCCAGCAGCGTCGCGGGGGGGCTCACAGATACGCAGTATTTT; v_call: TRBV9; d_call: TRBD2; j_call: TRBJ2-3; clone_size: .
cdr3_aa: CASSYGQDEAFF; cdr3_nt: TGTGCCAGCAGTTACGGACAGGACGAAGCTTTCTTT; v_call: TRBV6-5; d_call: TRBD1; j_call: TRBJ1-1; clone_size: .
cdr3_aa: CASSKGGNSPLHF; cdr3_nt: TGTGCCAGCAGCAAAGGGGGGAATTCACCCCTCCACTTT; v_call: TRBV9; d_call: .; j_call: TRBJ1-6; clone_size: .
cdr3_aa: CAITETGGYTF; cdr3_nt: TGTGCCATAACAGAGACAGGGGGCTACACCTTC; v_call: TRBV10-3; d_call: TRBD1; j_call: TRBJ1-2; clone_size: few
cdr3_aa: CASGLVPGGTGELFF; cdr3_nt: TGTGCTAGTGGTTTGGTTCCAGGGGGGACCGGGGAGCTGTTTTTT; v_call: TRBV12-5; d_call: .; j_call: TRBJ2-2; clone_size: .
cdr3_aa: CSAAYNEQFF; cdr3_nt: TGCAGTGCTGCCTACAATGAGCAGTTCTTC; v_call: TRBV20-1; d_call: .; j_call: TRBJ2-1; clone_size: .
cdr3_aa: CASSAQRGPPNEQFF; cdr3_nt: TGTGCCAGCAGCGCCCAGCGGGGGCCCCCCAATGAGCAGTTCTTC; v_call: TRBV9; d_call: TRBD2; j_call: TRBJ2-1; clone_size: .
cdr3_aa: CASSSGQGSSYNSPLHF; cdr3_nt: TGTGCCAGTAGCTCGGGACAGGGGAGCTCCTATAATTCACCCCTCCACTTT; v_call: TRBV19; d_call: TRBD1; j_call: TRBJ1-6; clone_size: few
cdr3_aa: CASSPRGGETQYF; cdr3_nt: TGTGCCAGCAGCCCCCGGGGGGGAGAGACCCAGTACTTC; v_call: TRBV11-2; d_call: TRBD2; j_call: TRBJ2-5; clone_size: .
cdr3_aa: CASSQGGGLAGTIDTQYF; cdr3_nt: TGCGCCAGCAGCCAAGGGGGAGGACTAGCGGGGACTATAGATACGCAGTATTTT; v_call: TRBV4-3; d_call: TRBD2; j_call: TRBJ2-3; clone_size: .
cdr3_aa: CASSQDSAASYEQYF; cdr3_nt: TGCGCCAGCAGCCAAGATTCGGCAGCCTCCTACGAGCAGTACTTC; v_call: TRBV4-1; d_call: .; j_call: TRBJ2-7; clone_size: .
cdr3_aa: CARSLWRGRKNIQYF; cdr3_nt: TGTGCCAGAAGCTTGTGGCGGGGGCGCAAAAACATTCAGTACTTC; v_call: TRBV5-3; d_call: .; j_call: TRBJ2-4; clone_size: .
cdr3_aa: CASSFLDGSSTDTQYF; cdr3_nt: TGTGCCAGCAGCTTTTTAGACGGATCTTCCACAGATACGCAGTATTTT; v_call: TRBV7-8; d_call: .; j_call: TRBJ2-3; clone_size: .
cdr3_aa: CASSLGQTYEQYF; cdr3_nt: TGTGCCAGCAGTCTAGGACAGACCTACGAGCAGTACTTC; v_call: TRBV27; d_call: .; j_call: TRBJ2-7; clone_size: .
cdr3_aa: CASRPGGGYGYTF; cdr3_nt: TGTGCCAGCAGACCGGGGGGCGGCTATGGCTACACCTTC; v_call: TRBV6-5; d_call: .; j_call: TRBJ1-2; clone_size: few